This TCR beta chain was sequenced for a study of T cells in Graves' hyperthyroidism and ophthalmopathy. Study-level information: Any treatment followed the collection of peripheral blood at initial diagnosis.

Whole-study findings and limits: Ophthalmopathy got predicted by the model a median roughly 6.1 months before its onset. Through a model of 13 V-J features, ophthalmopathy was separated from stable hyperthyroidism.

Amplification of TCR beta CDR3 regions used RNA as the template. Primed by the HTBI set, a first-round RT-PCR was run on the TCR CDR3. TCRdb itself ran the multiplex PCR reads through MiXCR, one entry per CDR3 protein. This table holds about 500,000 distinct CDR3 sequences, approximately 15% found once. This clonotype was detected many times. The antigen is undetermined. The germline V gene has CDR1 MGHRA and CDR2 YSYEKL. V shed 0 bases and J shed 0 bases, with 8 bases lying between them. The CDR3 contains 15 residues. Hyperthyroidism had been newly diagnosed in patients aged 18 to 65, and its duration was under 2 months.

This TCR was recovered from a young woman with Graves' hyperthyroidism. The sample consisted of blood. The chain has TRBV4-1 and TRBJ1-1; tentatively, D is TRBD1 (5 bases). The CDR3 DNA sequence: TGCGCCAGCAGCCAAGACGGGACGGTGAACACTGAAGCTTTCTTT. It encodes CASSQDGTVNTEAFF.